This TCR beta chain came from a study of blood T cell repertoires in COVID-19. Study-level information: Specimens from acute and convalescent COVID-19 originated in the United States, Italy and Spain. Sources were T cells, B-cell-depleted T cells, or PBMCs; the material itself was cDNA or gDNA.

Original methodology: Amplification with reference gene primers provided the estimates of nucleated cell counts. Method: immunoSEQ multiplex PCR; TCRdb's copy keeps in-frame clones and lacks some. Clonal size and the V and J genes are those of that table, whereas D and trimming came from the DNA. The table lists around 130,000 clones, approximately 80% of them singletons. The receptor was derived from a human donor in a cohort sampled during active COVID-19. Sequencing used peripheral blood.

The CDR3 nucleotides read TGTGCCAGCAGCCAAGCAGGGGCCGGCCAGCCCCAGCATTTT. This gives the protein CASSQAGAGQPQHF. J is TRBJ1-5 and V is TRBV3-1 (or the pseudogene TRBV3-2); the D gene is possibly TRBD1 (6 bases). The CDR3 length is 14 residues. Per germline, CDR1 LGHDT and CDR2 YNNKEL (reference sequence). With 1 base removed from V and 7 bases from J, the gap between germline ends came to 11 bases.